This entry lists 32 T cell receptor beta chains sequenced from one sample in a study of blood T cell repertoires in COVID-19 (TCRdb year 2020). Receptor libraries were prepared by the immunoSEQ multiplex PCR assay. TCRdb re-hosts the immuneACCESS table, in-frame sequences only. Its copies lack some clones; in the studies checked, an unresolved V gene accounts for under half of them, and the cause for the rest is not known. The sample table shows about 220,000 clones, and approximately 90% are seen once. The ten top clones hold roughly 3.7% of the sample. The sequencing input was PBMCs or T cells enriched from blood (not recorded which). The source is a woman aged 18-29 years in a cohort exposed to, infected with or recovered from COVID-19 (not recorded which).

This clone has more than one count but fewer than ten. This chain connects TRBV28 to TRBJ2-7; 10 bases line up with TRBD1. Germline loops: CDR1 MDHEN, CDR2 SYDVKM. This CDR3 contains 14 residues. J gave up 3 bases and V 5 bases, and 4 bases lay outside the gene matches. CDR3 loop: CASSLGQGGYEQYF. For the CDR3, the DNA is TGTGCCAGCAGTCTCGGACAGGGGGGCTACGAGCAGTACTTC.

The V and J genes are TRBV11-2 and TRBJ2-7, with D perhaps TRBD1 (7 bases). Germline V lookup: CDR1 SGHAT, CDR2 FQNNGV. Trimming shortened V by 5 bases and J by 4 bases, and 18 bases separated the two germline ends. The CDR3 has 15 amino acids. DNA for the CDR3: TGTGCCAGCAGCCAACAGGCGGGACAGATTTACGAGCAGTACTTC. It translates to CASSQQAGQIYEQYF.

This rearrangement joins TRBV9 to TRBJ2-2; tentative D call: TRBD2 (6 bases). Per the germline V gene, CDR1 is SGDLS and CDR2 is YYNGEE. The CDR3 contains 16 residues. V was trimmed by 0 bases and J by 6 bases, leaving 15 bases between them. The CDR3 nucleotides read TGTGCCAGCAGCGTAGTGGGGGGACCACCCGCCGGGGAGCTGTTTTTT. Amino acid sequence: CASSVVGGPPAGELFF.

The count of this clone is one. The chain joins TRBV12-3 or TRBV12-4 to TRBJ1-6; D remains unclear. V dropped 2 bases and J dropped 9 bases, with 8 bases sitting between them. The CDR3 spans 13 residues. The CDR3 loop reads CASSLSLGSPLHF. CDR3 nucleotides: TGTGCCAGCAGTTTATCTCTCGGTTCACCCCTCCACTTT.

V and J are TRBV9 and TRBJ2-3, with D unclear. CDR3 length equals 13 residues. The V and J ends lost 4 bases and 6 bases respectively, with 12 bases between them. From germline, CDR1 is SGDLS and CDR2 YYNGEE. CDR3 in DNA: TGTGCCAGCAGCCTCCTAAGCTGGGATACGCAGTATTTT. As protein: CASSLLSWDTQYF.

This chain uses TRBV4-2 with TRBJ1-4; tentative D call: TRBD1 (5 bases). Germline lookup yields CDR1 LGHNA and CDR2 YNFKEQ. The V and J ends lost 1 base and 6 bases respectively, with 9 bases between them. The CDR3 extends over 14 amino acids. The CDR3 sequence is CASSQGGRDEKLFF. CDR3 nucleotide sequence: TGTGCCAGCAGCCAAGGGGGGAGGGATGAAAAACTGTTTTTT.

The chain uses TRBV18 and TRBJ1-2; 9 bases fit TRBD1. Unmatched junction bases numbered 4, after V lost 4 bases and J lost 4 bases. This CDR3 spans 14 amino acids. The germline gives CDR1 KGHSH, CDR2 LQKENI. The CDR3 loop is CASSLRDRVYGYTF. As DNA, the CDR3 is TGTGCCAGCTCACTCCGGGACAGGGTCTATGGCTACACCTTC. Combining the CDR3 with reference TRBV18 and TRBJ1-2 gives the whole variable domain NAGVMQNPRHLVRRRGQEARLRCSPMKGHSHVYWYRQLPEEGLKFMVYLQKENIIDESGMPKERFSAEFPKEGPSILRIQQVVRGDSAAYFCASSLRDRVYGYTFGSGTRLTVV.

The CDR3 region has the DNA TGTGCCAGCAGCCAAGGACAGGGCGCGGCACCCCTCCACTTT. Translated, it gives CASSQGQGAAPLHF. The chain uses TRBV3-1 (or the pseudogene TRBV3-2) and TRBJ1-6, with 7 bases fitting TRBD1. The CDR3 has 14 residues. V shed 1 base, J shed 11 bases, and the junction held 5 bases outside the gene matches. Per the germline V gene, CDR1 is LGHDT and CDR2 is YNNKEL (reference sequence).

The table lists this clone with a few counts. This chain links TRBV19 with TRBJ1-5; D is uncertain. The CDR3 contains 13 residues. V lost 7 bases and J 3 bases, leaving 10 bases between the germline ends. Germline V lookup: CDR1 LNHDA, CDR2 SQIVND (reference sequence). The DNA of the CDR3 is TGTGCCAGTATTAGCGGAAACAATCAGCCCCAGCATTTT. It specifies CASISGNNQPQHF.

The chain employs TRBV7-9 and TRBJ2-1; D is ambiguous. V was clipped by 8 bases and J by 9 bases, with 14 bases between them. The CDR3 is 12 amino acids. Germline CDR1 SEHNR, CDR2 FQNEAQ (reference sequence). CDR3 DNA sequence: TGTGCCAGCCTTGGAACGCCGGGTGAGCAGTTCTTC. Protein product: CASLGTPGEQFF.

The V call is TRBV28, the J call TRBJ1-2; the match to TRBD1 covers 8 bases. Trimming removed 5 bases from V and 12 bases from J; junction bases left unmatched: 14. Germline V gene lookup returns CDR1 MDHEN and CDR2 SYDVKM. The CDR3 totals 14 residues. The chain's CDR3 is CASSRIRDRPGNTF. The CDR3 coding sequence is TGTGCCAGCAGTAGAATCCGGGACAGGCCTGGAAACACCTTC.

The chain joins TRBV6-5 to TRBJ2-6; D perhaps matches TRBD1 (5 bases). Trimming cost V 0 bases and J 5 bases, with 11 bases left between them. The CDR3 totals 16 residues. The germline CDR1 and CDR2 sequences are MNHEY and SVGAGI. CDR3 nucleotide sequence: TGTGCCAGCAGTTACTCCCTCAGGGTATGGGCCAACGTCCTGACTTTC. Encoded protein: CASSYSLRVWANVLTF.

The V gene is TRBV3-1 (or the pseudogene TRBV3-2), the J gene TRBJ1-2; 7 positions match TRBD1. The CDR3 loop spans 15 amino acids. Germline V gives CDR1 LGHDT, CDR2 YNNKEL (reference sequence). The trim removed 1 base at V and 4 bases at J, leaving 6 bases unmatched. The CDR3 sequence: CASSQVYRGVYGYTF. CDR3 DNA sequence: TGTGCCAGCAGCCAAGTGTACAGGGGTGTCTATGGCTACACCTTC.

This sequence joins TRBV28 and TRBJ2-5; D is ambiguous. Germline CDR1 is MDHEN and CDR2 is SYDVKM. This CDR3 has 17 amino acids. V was cut by 6 bases and J by 2 bases, with 22 bases left in between. The CDR3 loop reads CASSPLSTRLLQETQYF. The CDR3 nucleotides read TGTGCCAGCAGCCCTCTATCGACCAGGTTGCTACAAGAGACCCAGTACTTC.

This clone was counted a single time. V and J are TRBV3-1 (or the pseudogene TRBV3-2) and TRBJ1-2, with 8 bases that match TRBD1. CDR3 length: 14 residues. V shed 0 bases and J 4 bases; nucleotides not matched to a gene: 1. Germline V gene data show CDR1 as LGHDT and CDR2 as YNNKEL (reference sequence). CDR3 residues: CASSQETGGYGYTF. The DNA for the CDR3 is TGTGCCAGCAGCCAAGAAACAGGGGGCTATGGCTACACCTTC.

V gene TRBV13 combines with J gene TRBJ2-2; 10 nucleotides align to TRBD2. The V segment lost 4 bases and the J segment 5 bases; nucleotides outside the gene matches: 22. The CDR3 is made up of 21 amino acids. Germline CDR1 is PRHDT and CDR2 is FYEKMQ (reference sequence). CDR3: CASSSRGTKTSGAKGTGELFF. The CDR3 region has the DNA TGTGCCAGCAGCTCGCGAGGGACAAAAACTAGCGGGGCCAAGGGAACCGGGGAGCTGTTTTTT.

The chain combines TRBV6-9 with TRBJ1-5; D gene ambiguous. In germline, CDR1 is MNHGY, CDR2 SVAAGI. There are 13 residues in the CDR3. V lost 2 bases, J lost 4 bases, and 6 bases lay in between. CDR3 in DNA: TGTGCCAGCAGTTATCGCGGTAATCAGCCCCAGCATTTT. It specifies CASSYRGNQPQHF.

The chain recombines TRBV28 with TRBJ1-6, with D possibly matching TRBD1 (6 bases). The CDR3 length is 16 residues. The germline gives CDR1 MDHEN, CDR2 SYDVKM. The V gene lost 4 bases and the J gene lost 7 bases, with 17 bases spanning the gap. The DNA of the CDR3 is TGTGCCAGCAGTTCCCCCGGCTACAGGGAGAATTCACCCCTCCACTTT. Protein product: CASSSPGYRENSPLHF.

The J gene is TRBJ1-1, the V gene TRBV9; maybe TRBD1 (6 bases). V gave up 2 bases and J gave up 0 bases, with 11 bases separating them. CDR1 is SGDLS and CDR2 is YYNGEE in the germline V gene. The CDR3 sequence is 15 residues long. CDR3: CASSVHREMNTEAFF. The CDR3 DNA follows: TGTGCCAGCAGCGTCCACAGGGAAATGAACACTGAAGCTTTCTTT.

The chain has TRBV4-1 and TRBJ1-1, with TRBD1 matching over 10 bases. Losses at the gene ends were 1 base for V and 4 bases for J; bases not matched to a gene: 0. Germline V gene sequence: CDR1 MGHRA, CDR2 YSYEKL. The length of the CDR3 is 14 residues. CDR3 in DNA: TGCGCCAGCAGCCAAGGACAGGGGGCCACTGAAGCTTTCTTT. Its translation: CASSQGQGATEAFF.

Notes on this clone: The same CDR3 is also encoded by other DNA sequences in this sample. The chain joins TRBV2 to TRBJ1-5; 10 nucleotides agree with TRBD1. This CDR3 is 14 amino acids long. Looked up from germline, CDR1 is SNHLY and CDR2 is FYNNEI. J was trimmed by 2 bases and V by 6 bases; bases with no gene match: 1. The CDR3 spells CASSGTGGNQPQHF. The CDR3 nucleotides read TGTGCCAGCAGCGGGACAGGGGGCAATCAGCCCCAGCATTTT.

The chain recombines TRBV9 with TRBJ2-7, with D tentatively TRBD2 (6 bases). V lost 0 bases and J lost 0, with 10 bases in between. Per the germline V gene, CDR1 is SGDLS and CDR2 is YYNGEE. The CDR3 runs to 15 residues. CDR3: CASSVGEVSSYEQYF. CDR3 in DNA: TGTGCCAGCAGCGTAGGGGAGGTTAGCTCCTACGAGCAGTACTTC. The full variable domain, with the rest looked up from reference TRBV9 and TRBJ2-7, is DSGVTQTPKHLITATGQRVTLRCSPRSGDLSVYWYQQSLDQGLQFLIQYYNGEERAKGNILERFSAQQFPDLHSELNLSSLELGDSALYFCASSVGEVSSYEQYFGPGTRLTVT.

In its sample, this clone was seen once. J is TRBJ1-3 and V is TRBV28; D uncertain. The CDR3 covers 14 residues. V lost 7 bases to trimming and J lost 0 bases, with 10 bases between them. Germline loops: CDR1 MDHEN, CDR2 SYDVKM. The CDR3 DNA follows: TGTGCCAGCAAGGAGCAGAACTCTGGAAACACCATATATTTT. Translated, it gives CASKEQNSGNTIYF.

The chain is built from TRBV19 and TRBJ2-3; 8 bases map to TRBD2. This CDR3 is built from 13 residues. Per the germline V gene, CDR1 is LNHDA and CDR2 is SQIVND (reference sequence). Trimming removed 6 bases from V and 2 bases from J; junction bases left unmatched: 1. The CDR3: CASRGLVTDTQYF. In nucleotides, the CDR3 is TGTGCCAGTAGGGGACTAGTCACAGATACGCAGTATTTT.

The rearrangement uses TRBV15 and TRBJ2-6; TRBD1 matches at 9 bases. The J segment lost 4 bases and the V segment lost 4 bases, leaving 17 bases of the junction unmatched. The length of the CDR3 is 20 residues. In germline, CDR1 is LNHNV, CDR2 YYDKDF (reference sequence). CDR3 residues: CATSTLLRGQGIAGANVLTF. CDR3 nucleotide sequence: TGTGCCACCAGCACGTTACTTCGGGGACAGGGAATCGCAGGGGCCAACGTCCTGACTTTC.

This chain uses TRBV2 with TRBJ2-5; D is possibly TRBD1 (5 bases). Deletions cut 6 bases from V and 5 bases from J, with 19 bases between. Germline V gene sequence: CDR1 SNHLY, CDR2 FYNNEI. This CDR3 region has 15 residues. This CDR3 is CASRKEIGHEETQYF. DNA of the CDR3: TGTGCCAGCAGGAAAGAAATTGGACATGAGGAGACCCAGTACTTC.

The chain recombines TRBV6-5 with TRBJ1-1; 7 bases are shared with TRBD1. Trimming at V came to 6 bases and at J to 7 bases, leaving 5 bases not matched to a gene. The CDR3 spans 12 residues. Germline CDR1 is MNHEY and CDR2 is SVGAGI. CDR3 sequence reads: CASSRDRDEAFF. CDR3 DNA sequence: TGTGCCAGCAGCAGAGACAGGGATGAAGCTTTCTTT.

The V call is TRBV6-5, the J call TRBJ2-7; D is uncertain. Per germline, CDR1 MNHEY and CDR2 SVGAGI. The V end was cut by 5 bases, the J end by 3 bases, with 8 bases between. The CDR3 spans 12 residues. This CDR3 reads CASSPNGYEQYF. In DNA, the CDR3 is TGTGCCAGCAGTCCCAACGGCTACGAGCAGTACTTC.

J is TRBJ1-6 and V is TRBV3-1 (or the pseudogene TRBV3-2); maybe TRBD1 (5 bases). With 1 base removed from V and 0 bases from J, the gap between germline ends came to 16 bases. The CDR3 is 19 residues long. Germline CDR1 LGHDT, CDR2 YNNKEL (reference sequence). The CDR3 DNA is TGTGCCAGCAGCCAAGGGAGGGACGGAATGAGCTCCTATAATTCACCCCTCCACTTT. Its translation: CASSQGRDGMSSYNSPLHF.

The chain recombines TRBV28 with TRBJ1-4; D is perhaps TRBD1 (6 bases). The germline V and J ends were trimmed by 6 bases and 5 bases, with 19 bases remaining between them. Germline CDR1 is MDHEN and CDR2 is SYDVKM. The length of the CDR3 is 16 residues. CDR3 DNA: TGTGCCAGCAGCCTACCGCCGGGACACTGGAATGAAAAACTGTTTTTT. Translation gives CASSLPPGHWNEKLFF.

With respect to this clone: One junction end does not reproduce the germline sequence, and a read error may be involved. The V call is TRBV28, the J call TRBJ1-2; 7 bases match TRBD1. Germline CDR1 is MDHEN and CDR2 is SYDVKM. This CDR3 has 14 amino acids. The DNA for the CDR3 is TGTGCCAGCAGCTCACATGACAGGGTTTGGTCCCTGTCCTTC. It is translated as CASSSHDRVWSLSF.

The chain couples TRBV3-1 (or the pseudogene TRBV3-2) to TRBJ1-2; tentatively, D is TRBD1 (5 bases). CDR1 is LGHDT and CDR2 is YNNKEL in the germline V gene (reference sequence). V dropped 5 bases and J dropped 9 bases, with 22 bases sitting between them. The CDR3 extends over 15 amino acids. The CDR3 spells CASSEAPGLQMSYTF. The CDR3, as DNA: TGTGCCAGCAGCGAAGCTCCGGGACTACAGATGAGCTACACCTTC.